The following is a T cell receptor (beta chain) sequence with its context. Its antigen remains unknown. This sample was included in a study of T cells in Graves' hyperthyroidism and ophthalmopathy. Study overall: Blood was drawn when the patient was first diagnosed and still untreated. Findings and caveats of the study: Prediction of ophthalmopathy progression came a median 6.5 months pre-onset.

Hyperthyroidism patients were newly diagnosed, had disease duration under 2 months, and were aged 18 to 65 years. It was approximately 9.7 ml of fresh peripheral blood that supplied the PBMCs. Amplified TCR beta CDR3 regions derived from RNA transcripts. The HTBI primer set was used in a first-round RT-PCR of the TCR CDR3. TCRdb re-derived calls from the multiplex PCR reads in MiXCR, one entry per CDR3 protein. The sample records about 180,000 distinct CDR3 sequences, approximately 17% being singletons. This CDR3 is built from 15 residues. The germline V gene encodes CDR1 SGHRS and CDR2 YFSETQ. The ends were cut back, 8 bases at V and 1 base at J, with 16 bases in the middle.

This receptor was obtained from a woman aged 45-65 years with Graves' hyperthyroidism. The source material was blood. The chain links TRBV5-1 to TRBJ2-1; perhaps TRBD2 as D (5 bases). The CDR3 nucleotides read TGCGCCAGTACCCCTTCTACTAGATCCTACAATGAGCAGTTCTTC. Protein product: CASTPSTRSYNEQFF.